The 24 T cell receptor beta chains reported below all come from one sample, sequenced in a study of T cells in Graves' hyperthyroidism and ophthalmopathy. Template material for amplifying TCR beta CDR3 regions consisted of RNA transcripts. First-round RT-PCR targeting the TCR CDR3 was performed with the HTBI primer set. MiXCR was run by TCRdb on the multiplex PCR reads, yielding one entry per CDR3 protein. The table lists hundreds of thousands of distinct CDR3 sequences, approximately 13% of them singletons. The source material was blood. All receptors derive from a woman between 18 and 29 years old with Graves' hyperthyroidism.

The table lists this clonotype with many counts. In nucleotides, the CDR3 is TGTGCGACCCGGCTAGCGGAGGGCACCGGGGAGCTGTTTTTT. It specifies CATRLAEGTGELFF. This sequence joins TRBV7-2 and TRBJ2-2, with TRBD2 identical over 7 bases. This CDR3 spans 14 amino acids. Germline CDR1 reads SGHTA; CDR2 reads FQGNSA.

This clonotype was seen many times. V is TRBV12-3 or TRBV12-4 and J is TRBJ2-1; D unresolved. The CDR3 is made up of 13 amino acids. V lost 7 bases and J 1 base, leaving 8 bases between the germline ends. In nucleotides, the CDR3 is TGTGCCAGCAAGGCCGGGTCCTACAATGAGCAGTTCTTC. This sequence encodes CASKAGSYNEQFF.

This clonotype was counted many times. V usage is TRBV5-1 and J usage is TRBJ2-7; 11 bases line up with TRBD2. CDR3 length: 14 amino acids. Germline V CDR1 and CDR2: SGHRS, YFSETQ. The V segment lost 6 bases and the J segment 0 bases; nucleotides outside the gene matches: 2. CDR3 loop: CASMLAGGSYEQYF. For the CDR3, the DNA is TGCGCCAGCATGCTAGCGGGGGGCTCCTACGAGCAGTACTTC. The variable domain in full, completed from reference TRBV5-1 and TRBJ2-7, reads KAGVTQTPRYLIKTRGQQVTLSCSPISGHRSVSWYQQTPGQGLQFLFEYFSETQRNKGNFPGRFSGRQFSNSRSEMNVSTLELGDSALYLCASMLAGGSYEQYFGPGTRLTVT.

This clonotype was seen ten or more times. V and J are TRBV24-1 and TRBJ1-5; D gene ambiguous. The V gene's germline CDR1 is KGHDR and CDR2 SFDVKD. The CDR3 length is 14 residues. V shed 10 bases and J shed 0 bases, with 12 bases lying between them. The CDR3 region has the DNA TGTGCCACTTCTGAGATGAATAGCAATCAGCCCCAGCATTTT. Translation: CATSEMNSNQPQHF.

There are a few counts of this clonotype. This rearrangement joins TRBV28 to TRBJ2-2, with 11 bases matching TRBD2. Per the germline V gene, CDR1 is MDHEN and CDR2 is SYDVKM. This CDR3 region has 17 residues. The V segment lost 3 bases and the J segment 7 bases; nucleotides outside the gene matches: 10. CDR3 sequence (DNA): TGTGCCAGCAGTTTTAGCGGGAGGGCCGAGGGGTTCGGGGAGCTGTTTTTT. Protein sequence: CASSFSGRAEGFGELFF.

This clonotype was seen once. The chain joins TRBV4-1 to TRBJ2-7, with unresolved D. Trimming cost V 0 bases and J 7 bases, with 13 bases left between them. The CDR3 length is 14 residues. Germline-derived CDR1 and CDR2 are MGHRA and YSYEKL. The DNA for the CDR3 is TGCGCCAGCAGCCAAGATGTGACCGGTTTGGAGCAGTACTTC. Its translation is CASSQDVTGLEQYF.

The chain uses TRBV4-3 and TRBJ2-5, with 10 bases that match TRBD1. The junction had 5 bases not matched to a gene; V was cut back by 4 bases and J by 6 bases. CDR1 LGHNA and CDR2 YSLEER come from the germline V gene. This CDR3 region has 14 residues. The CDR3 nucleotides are TGCGCCAGCAGCCCGGGACAGGGGTCGAAGACCCAGTACTTC. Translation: CASSPGQGSKTQYF.

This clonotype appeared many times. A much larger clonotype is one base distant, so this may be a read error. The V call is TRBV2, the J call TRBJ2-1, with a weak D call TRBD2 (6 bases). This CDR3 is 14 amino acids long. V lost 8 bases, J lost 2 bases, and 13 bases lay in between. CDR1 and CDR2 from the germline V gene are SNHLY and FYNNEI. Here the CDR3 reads CASVREETYNEQFF. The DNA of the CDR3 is TGTGCCAGCGTCAGGGAGGAGACCTACAATGAGCAGTTCTTC.

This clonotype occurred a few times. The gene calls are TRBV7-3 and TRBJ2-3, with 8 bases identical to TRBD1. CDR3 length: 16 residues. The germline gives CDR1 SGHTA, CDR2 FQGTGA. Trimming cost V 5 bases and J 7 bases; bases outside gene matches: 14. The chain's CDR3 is CASSQTPDRAGYTQYF. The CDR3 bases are TGTGCCAGCAGCCAAACCCCGGACAGGGCCGGGTATACGCAGTATTTT.

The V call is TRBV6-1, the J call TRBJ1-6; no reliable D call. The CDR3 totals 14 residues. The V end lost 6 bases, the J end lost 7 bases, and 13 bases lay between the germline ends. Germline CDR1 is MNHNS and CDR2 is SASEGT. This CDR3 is CASRRLRENSPLHF. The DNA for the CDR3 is TGTGCCAGCAGAAGGCTCCGTGAGAATTCACCCCTCCACTTT.

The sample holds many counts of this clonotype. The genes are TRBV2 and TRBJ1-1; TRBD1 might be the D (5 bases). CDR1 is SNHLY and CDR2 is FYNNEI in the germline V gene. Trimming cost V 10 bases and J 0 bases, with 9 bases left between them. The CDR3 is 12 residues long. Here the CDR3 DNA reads TGTGCCACGAGGGGTCTGAACACTGAAGCTTTCTTT. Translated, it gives CATRGLNTEAFF. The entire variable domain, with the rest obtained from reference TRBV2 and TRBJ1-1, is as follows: EPEVTQTPSHQVTQMGQEVILRCVPISNHLYFYWYRQILGQKVEFLVSFYNNEISEKSEIFDDQFSVERPDGSNFTLKIRSTKLEDSAMYFCATRGLNTEAFFGQGTRLTVV.

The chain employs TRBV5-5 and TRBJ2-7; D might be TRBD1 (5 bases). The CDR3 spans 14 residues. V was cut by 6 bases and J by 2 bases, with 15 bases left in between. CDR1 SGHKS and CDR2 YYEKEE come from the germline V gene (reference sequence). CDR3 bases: TGTGCCAGCAACCTTAACGACAGCCCCTACGAGCAGTACTTC. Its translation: CASNLNDSPYEQYF.

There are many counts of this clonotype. CDR3 coding DNA: TGTGCCAGCAGCCAGTGGGCAGCCTCTGGGGCCAACGTCCTGACTTTC. It translates to CASSQWAASGANVLTF. V usage is TRBV3-1 and J usage is TRBJ2-6, with no clear D. Between the trimmed V and J ends, which lost 3 bases and 0 bases, there was a span of 9 bases. Germline V gives CDR1 LGHDT, CDR2 YNNKEL (reference sequence). CDR3 length equals 16 residues.

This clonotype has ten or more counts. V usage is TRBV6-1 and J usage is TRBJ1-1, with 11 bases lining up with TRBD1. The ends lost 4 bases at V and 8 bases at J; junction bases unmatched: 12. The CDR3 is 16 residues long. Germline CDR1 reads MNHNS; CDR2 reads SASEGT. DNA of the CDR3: TGTGCCAGCAGTGGCTGGACAGGGGGCGAATCATCGGAAGCTTTCTTT. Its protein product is CASSGWTGGESSEAFF.

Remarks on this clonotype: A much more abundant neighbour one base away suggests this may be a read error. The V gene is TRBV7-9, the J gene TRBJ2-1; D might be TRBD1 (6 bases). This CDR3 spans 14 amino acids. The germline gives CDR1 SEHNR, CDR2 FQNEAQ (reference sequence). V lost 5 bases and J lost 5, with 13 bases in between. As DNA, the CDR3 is TGTGCCAGCAGCCCCGGACAGATCGACAATGAGCAGTTCTTC. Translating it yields CASSPGQIDNEQFF.

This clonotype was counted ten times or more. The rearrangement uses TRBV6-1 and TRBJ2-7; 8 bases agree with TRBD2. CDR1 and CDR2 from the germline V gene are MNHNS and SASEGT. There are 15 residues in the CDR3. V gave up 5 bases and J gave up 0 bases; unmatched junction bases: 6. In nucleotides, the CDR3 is TGTGCCAGCAGTCAAAGCGGGGGTCCCTCCTACGAGCAGTACTTC. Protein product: CASSQSGGPSYEQYF.

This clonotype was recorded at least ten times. The CDR3 DNA reads TGTGCCATCAGTGAGTCGTTAGCAGGGAATGAGCAGTTCTTC. Its translation is CAISESLAGNEQFF. V usage is TRBV10-3 and J usage is TRBJ2-1; D is perhaps TRBD1 (5 bases). Between the trimmed V and J ends, which lost 0 bases and 7 bases, there was a span of 10 bases. This CDR3 has 14 amino acids. Per germline, CDR1 ENHRY and CDR2 SYGVKD.

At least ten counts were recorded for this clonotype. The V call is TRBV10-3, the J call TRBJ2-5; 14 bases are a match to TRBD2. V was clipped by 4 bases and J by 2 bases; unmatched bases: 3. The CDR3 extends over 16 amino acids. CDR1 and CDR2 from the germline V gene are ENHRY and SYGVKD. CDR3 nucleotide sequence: TGTGCCATCAGTGTGGGGACTAGCGGGGGTCAAGAGACCCAGTACTTC. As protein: CAISVGTSGGQETQYF.

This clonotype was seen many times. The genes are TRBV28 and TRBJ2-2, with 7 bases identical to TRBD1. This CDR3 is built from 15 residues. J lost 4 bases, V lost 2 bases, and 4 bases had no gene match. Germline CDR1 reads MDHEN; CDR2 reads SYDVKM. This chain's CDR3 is CASSLRGLGTGELFF. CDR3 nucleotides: TGTGCCAGCAGTTTAAGGGGGCTGGGCACCGGGGAGCTGTTTTTT. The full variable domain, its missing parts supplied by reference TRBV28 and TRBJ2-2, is DVKVTQSSRYLVKRTGEKVFLECVQDMDHENMFWYRQDPGLGLRLIYFSYDVKMKEKGDIPEGYSVSREKKERFSLILESASTNQTSMYLCASSLRGLGTGELFFGEGSRLTVL.

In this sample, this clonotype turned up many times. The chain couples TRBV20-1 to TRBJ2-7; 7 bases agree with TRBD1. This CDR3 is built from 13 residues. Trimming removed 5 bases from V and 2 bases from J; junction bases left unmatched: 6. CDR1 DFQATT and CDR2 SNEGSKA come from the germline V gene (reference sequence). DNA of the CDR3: TGCAGTGCTTTTACGGGACAGCCCTACGAGCAGTACTTC. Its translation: CSAFTGQPYEQYF.

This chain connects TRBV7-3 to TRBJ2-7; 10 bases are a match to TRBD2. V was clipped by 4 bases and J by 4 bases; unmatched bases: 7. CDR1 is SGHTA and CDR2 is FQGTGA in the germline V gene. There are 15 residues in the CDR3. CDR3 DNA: TGTGCCAGCAGCTATTTAGCGGGGGGTCCATACGAGCAGTACTTC. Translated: CASSYLAGGPYEQYF.

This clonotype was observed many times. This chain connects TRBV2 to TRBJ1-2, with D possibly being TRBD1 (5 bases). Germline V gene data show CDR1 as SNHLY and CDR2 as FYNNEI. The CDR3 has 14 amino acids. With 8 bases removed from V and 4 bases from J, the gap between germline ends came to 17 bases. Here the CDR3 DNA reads TGTGCCAGCCGGTATCAGGGTCCCCTCTATGGCTACACCTTC. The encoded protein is CASRYQGPLYGYTF.

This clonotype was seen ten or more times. CDR3 DNA: TGTGCCAGCAGCTTAACCCTAGCGGGAGTCAAGTATTTT. Amino acid sequence: CASSLTLAGVKYF. V and J are TRBV7-3 and TRBJ2-3; 10 nucleotides line up with TRBD2. Germline CDR1 and CDR2: SGHTA and FQGTGA. With V trimmed by 0 bases and J by 13 bases, 4 bases remained unmatched. The CDR3 is made up of 13 amino acids.

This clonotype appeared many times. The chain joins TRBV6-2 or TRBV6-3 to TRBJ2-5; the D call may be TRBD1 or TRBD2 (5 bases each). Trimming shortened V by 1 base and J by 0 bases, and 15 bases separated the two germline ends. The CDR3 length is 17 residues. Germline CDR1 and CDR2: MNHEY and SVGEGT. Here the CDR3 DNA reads TGTGCCAGCAGTTACTGGCACGGGACGGACTACCAAGAGACCCAGTACTTC. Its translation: CASSYWHGTDYQETQYF.